This record concerns one T cell receptor beta chain sequence. Its antigen is as yet unknown. Libraries were prepared by immunoSEQ multiplex PCR; TCRdb keeps only in-frame clonotypes and omits some of them. The data contain around 35,000 clones, 88% of them singletons. The CDR3 is made up of 15 amino acids. V dropped 6 bases and J dropped 2 bases, with 16 bases sitting between them. Germline lookup yields CDR1 MDHEN and CDR2 SYDVKM. The record originates from a study of OX40 agonist ivuxolimab in advanced cancers. Background on the study: In this cohort, patients received ivuxolimab, an agonistic anti-OX40 (CD134) antibody. Overall study results and limits: Antigens targeted by the expanded peripheral T cells were not determined. Among T cells, CD8+ cells averaged more expanded clones than CD4+ cells. At doses 0.1 to 3.0 mg/kg, CD4+ and CD8+ clones expanded.

V usage is TRBV28 and J usage is TRBJ1-1; D is unclear. This material consisted of CD4+ or CD8+ T cells sorted from blood, taken in a trial of the OX40 agonist ivuxolimab. The origin of this receptor is an adult with an advanced solid tumor such as melanoma, head and neck, liver or kidney cancer. The CDR3 coding sequence is TGTGCCAGCAGCACAACGTGGGAAGGTAACACTGAAGCTTTCTTT. Its protein product is CASSTTWEGNTEAFF.